The clone carrying this T cell receptor beta chain showed up just once. The V end was cut by 0 bases, the J end by 0 bases, with 7 bases between. Germline CDR1 and CDR2: SGHRS and YFSETQ. The CDR3 has 15 amino acids. The source of the sample is a study of cytomegalovirus exposure and HLA in healthy donors. Method: immunoSEQ multiplex PCR; TCRdb's copy keeps in-frame clones and lacks some. The sample contains approximately 140,000 clones, approximately 84% of which appear only once. The sample consisted of PBMCs. This chain uses TRBV5-1 with TRBJ2-1, with D possibly TRBD2 on 6 matching bases. This TCR was sampled from a woman in her twenties or thirties in good health and CMV-seronegative. DNA of the CDR3: TGCGCCAGCAGCTTGGAACTAGCCTCCTACAATGAGCAGTTCTTC. This encodes CASSLELASYNEQFF.